Presented here are 20 T cell receptor beta chains from one specimen sequenced in a study of blood T cell repertoires in COVID-19. The assay was immunoSEQ multiplex PCR, and TCRdb's table has in-frame clones only and misses some. The table shows about 180,000 clones, with 75% to 90% occurring only once. The sequenced sample was peripheral blood. The receptors shown here come from a woman aged 65 to 85 with COVID-19, enrolled during active disease.

The V gene is TRBV18, the J gene TRBJ2-1, with 9 bases identical to TRBD2. J gave up 6 bases and V 0 bases, and 6 bases lay outside the gene matches. This CDR3 is 16 amino acids long. Germline loops: CDR1 KGHSH, CDR2 LQKENI. Here the CDR3 reads CASSPPGGRALNEQFF. For the CDR3, the DNA is TGTGCCAGCTCACCACCGGGCGGGAGGGCCCTCAATGAGCAGTTCTTC.

V is TRBV27 and J is TRBJ2-5; D gene unclear. Trimming stripped 7 bases from V and 2 bases from J, with 11 bases between. CDR1 MNHEY and CDR2 SMNVEV come from the germline V gene (reference sequence). CDR3 length: 13 residues. The CDR3 DNA follows: TGTGCCAGCAAAAGGCAGGTTCAAGAGACCCAGTACTTC. Its translation is CASKRQVQETQYF.

The genes are TRBV28 and TRBJ1-5, with D tentatively TRBD1 (5 bases). V was trimmed by 2 bases and J by 2 bases, leaving 13 bases between them. The CDR3 totals 16 residues. Germline CDR1 MDHEN, CDR2 SYDVKM. The CDR3 reads CASSLRAGYGNQPQHF. CDR3 DNA: TGTGCCAGCAGTTTAAGGGCAGGGTATGGCAATCAGCCCCAGCATTTT.

The table lists this clone with a few counts. V gene TRBV3-1 (or the pseudogene TRBV3-2) combines with J gene TRBJ1-2, with 7 bases identical to TRBD1. This CDR3 comprises 16 residues. Trimming took 5 bases from V and 4 from J; bases not matched to a gene: 13. Germline lookup yields CDR1 LGHDT and CDR2 YNNKEL (reference sequence). CDR3 nucleotide sequence: TGTGCCAGCAGCAAACTCGCGGGACAGCCTGCCTATGGCTACACCTTC. Encoded protein: CASSKLAGQPAYGYTF.

This rearrangement joins TRBV7-9 to TRBJ1-5; TRBD1 matches 7 bases. V trimming: 5 bases; J trimming: 1 base; junction bases outside the gene matches: 8. Germline V gene lookup returns CDR1 SEHNR and CDR2 FQNEAQ (reference sequence). CDR3 length: 16 residues. CDR3 in amino acids: CASSQLTGMSNQPQHF. The CDR3 bases are TGTGCCAGCAGCCAACTGACAGGGATGAGCAATCAGCCCCAGCATTTT.

The gene calls are TRBV19 and TRBJ2-7, with 9 bases matching TRBD2. This CDR3 comprises 15 residues. The germline CDR1 and CDR2 sequences are LNHDA and SQIVND (reference sequence). With V trimmed by 3 bases and J by 1 base, 4 bases remained unmatched. CDR3: CASSMFLAGSYEQYF. The CDR3 region has the DNA TGTGCCAGTAGTATGTTTCTAGCGGGATCCTACGAGCAGTACTTC.

A single count supports this clone. The chain is built from TRBV7-2 and TRBJ1-2; 10 nucleotides agree with TRBD1. The junction had 12 bases not matched to a gene; V was cut back by 4 bases and J by 7 bases. The CDR3 totals 16 residues. Germline V gene data show CDR1 as SGHTA and CDR2 as FQGNSA. The CDR3 nucleotides are TGTGCCAGCAGCTCGGGGGACAGGGGTGGCTTTGGTGGCTACACCTTC. The encoded protein is CASSSGDRGGFGGYTF.

The chain employs TRBV6-2 or TRBV6-3 and TRBJ2-7, with 7 bases fitting TRBD1. V trimming: 6 bases; J trimming: 2 bases; junction bases outside the gene matches: 10. The length of the CDR3 is 15 residues. Looked up from germline, CDR1 is MNHEY and CDR2 is SVGEGT. The CDR3 here is CASSSIRDRPYEQYF. In DNA, the CDR3 is TGTGCCAGCAGCTCAATCCGGGACAGACCCTACGAGCAGTACTTC.

The chain has TRBV28 and TRBJ1-6; D might be TRBD1 (6 bases). The germline gives CDR1 MDHEN, CDR2 SYDVKM. CDR3 length: 14 amino acids. Trimming took off 8 bases at V and 6 bases at J, with 14 bases between the two ends. CDR3 region: CASGGGQINSPLHF. The DNA of the CDR3 is TGTGCCAGCGGGGGCGGACAGATTAATTCACCCCTCCACTTT.

The V and J genes are TRBV5-4 and TRBJ2-3; 9 bases agree with TRBD2. CDR3 length: 16 amino acids. Trimming cost V 3 bases and J 5 bases; bases outside gene matches: 10. Per germline, CDR1 SGHNT and CDR2 YYREEE (reference sequence). DNA for the CDR3: TGTGCCAGCAGCTCTAAGACTAGCGGTGCTGTAGATACGCAGTATTTT. Protein: CASSSKTSGAVDTQYF.

V usage is TRBV6-2 or TRBV6-3 and J usage is TRBJ1-3; D is ambiguous. Between the trimmed V and J ends, which lost 2 bases and 1 base, there was a span of 9 bases. This CDR3 region has 15 residues. CDR1 and CDR2 (germline): MNHEY, SVGEGT. CDR3 amino acids: CASSYPMPSGNTIYF. CDR3 nucleotides: TGTGCCAGCAGTTACCCTATGCCTTCTGGAAACACCATATATTTT.

This rearrangement joins TRBV4-1 to TRBJ1-2, with D possibly TRBD1 on 6 matching bases. Germline CDR1 is MGHRA and CDR2 is YSYEKL. The CDR3 runs 14 residues. V was cut by 4 bases and J by 6 bases, with 15 bases left in between. This CDR3 reads CASSPPRRTDGYTF. For the CDR3, the DNA is TGCGCCAGCAGCCCTCCCCGCAGGACAGATGGCTACACCTTC.

The CDR3: CASSLPRQQMNTEAFF. In DNA, the CDR3 is TGTGCCAGCAGCTTGCCCCGACAGCAGATGAACACTGAAGCTTTCTTT. The chain carries TRBV5-6 and TRBJ1-1, with D possibly being TRBD1 (5 bases). Per the germline V gene, CDR1 is SGHDT and CDR2 is YYEEEE. V lost 1 base, J lost 0 bases, and 13 bases lay in between. The CDR3 spans 16 residues.

The chain recombines TRBV18 with TRBJ2-6, with D perhaps TRBD2 (6 bases). Trimming stripped 10 bases from V and 1 base from J, with 8 bases between. CDR3 length: 13 residues. Germline V CDR1 and CDR2: KGHSH, LQKENI. CDR3 region: CATGVSGANVLTF. The CDR3 nucleotides are TGTGCCACGGGAGTTTCTGGGGCCAACGTCCTGACTTTC.

The chain recombines TRBV2 with TRBJ1-4; D remains unclear. V was pared by 4 bases and J by 0 bases, with 9 bases between. CDR3 length: 15 amino acids. Germline-derived CDR1 and CDR2 are SNHLY and FYNNEI. Written as DNA, the CDR3 is TGTGCCAGCAGTGCGCAAGGAGCAACTAATGAAAAACTGTTTTTT. Its protein is CASSAQGATNEKLFF.

This clone was seen only once. The J gene is TRBJ2-1, the V gene TRBV6-5; tentative D call: TRBD2 (5 bases). V gave up 4 bases and J gave up 13 bases, with 14 bases separating them. Germline V gives CDR1 MNHEY, CDR2 SVGAGI. This CDR3 has 12 residues. CDR3 residues: CASSSGLVIQFF. CDR3 nucleotide sequence: TGTGCCAGCAGTTCCGGACTTGTAATTCAGTTCTTC.

The rearrangement joins TRBV3-1 (or the pseudogene TRBV3-2) to TRBJ1-2; TRBD1 agrees at 10 bases. There are 16 residues in the CDR3. The J segment lost 4 bases and the V segment lost 3 bases, leaving 8 bases of the junction unmatched. Germline V gene sequence: CDR1 LGHDT, CDR2 YNNKEL (reference sequence). This CDR3 reads CASSHFGQGGSYGYTF. CDR3 DNA sequence: TGTGCCAGCAGCCACTTCGGACAGGGGGGGAGCTATGGCTACACCTTC.

The chain links TRBV30 to TRBJ1-1; 8 bases map to TRBD1. CDR3 length: 13 amino acids. In germline, CDR1 is GTSNPN, CDR2 SVGIG (reference sequence). V was pared by 2 bases and J by 5 bases, with 4 bases of the junction left unmatched. The CDR3 is CAWSTTGATEAFF. For the CDR3, the DNA is TGTGCCTGGAGTACGACAGGGGCGACTGAAGCTTTCTTT.

The J gene is TRBJ2-7, the V gene TRBV5-6; possibly TRBD1 for D (6 bases). Germline V gene sequence: CDR1 SGHDT, CDR2 YYEEEE. The CDR3 length is 14 residues. Between the trimmed V and J ends, which lost 4 bases and 0 bases, there was a span of 11 bases. CDR3 nucleotides: TGTGCCAGCAGCAAACAGGGTCTCTCCTACGAGCAGTACTTC. It translates to CASSKQGLSYEQYF.

This chain connects TRBV3-1 (or the pseudogene TRBV3-2) to TRBJ1-2; 10 nucleotides align to TRBD1. The germline CDR1 and CDR2 sequences are LGHDT and YNNKEL (reference sequence). CDR3 length: 18 amino acids. Germline trimming cut 1 base from V and 2 bases from J; bases unmatched to any gene: 10. The chain's CDR3 is CASSQGWDRGVGNYGYTF. In DNA, the CDR3 is TGTGCCAGCAGCCAAGGCTGGGACAGGGGAGTAGGAAACTATGGCTACACCTTC.